The source of this T cell receptor beta chain is a study of post-analysis software for immune sequencing data. Study in general: Recorded disease courses covered relapsing-remitting, secondary progressive and progressive-relapsing multiple sclerosis. Some patients had no subtype annotation.

Per the germline V gene, CDR1 is ENHRY and CDR2 is SYGVKD. This CDR3 has 16 residues. V trimming: 3 bases; J trimming: 6 bases; junction bases outside the gene matches: 9. In regard to this clonotype: Its antigen remains unknown.

Study-wide points: When compared against controls, multiple sclerosis patients showed significantly lower normalized Chao1 diversity. When the samples were clustered directly with F measure, those that had been prepared in the same batch showed strong co-clustering. Among roughly five TRBV segments more frequent in patients than controls were TRBV5-6, TRBV5-1 and TRBV20-1.

Libraries were made from TCR beta cDNA, and they carried unique molecular identifiers. T cells, about 0.95 to 11 million of them, yielded some 500,000 cDNA molecules. TCRdb analysed the PCR reads with MiXCR anew, one entry per CDR3 protein. Among fewer than 850,000 distinct CDR3 sequences listed, just under 30% were seen once. The chain uses TRBV10-3 and TRBJ2-7, with 12 bases matching TRBD1. The source material was blood. This clonotype was obtained from a girl between 10 and 17 years old with multiple sclerosis. CDR3 region: CAISDPGQGARGEQYF. CDR3 nucleotides: TGTGCCATCAGTGACCCGGGACAGGGGGCTAGGGGCGAGCAGTACTTC.